Each of the 15 T cell receptor beta chains below was sequenced from the same sample in a study of cytomegalovirus exposure and HLA in healthy donors. Both 60 Vbeta primers and 13 Jbeta primers went into the PCR. Profiled with immunoSEQ multiplex PCR; TCRdb holds only in-frame clones, not every one. The sample records around 150,000 clones, 55% to 85% being singletons. Sequencing was carried out using PBMCs. The receptor set was obtained from a man aged 35 to 55 in good health and CMV-seronegative.

The rearrangement links TRBV28 to TRBJ1-4, with D hard to call. CDR1 is MDHEN and CDR2 is SYDVKM in the germline V gene. The V end was cut by 3 bases, the J end by 10 bases, with 12 bases between. The CDR3 has 13 residues. CDR3 DNA sequence: TGTGCCAGCAGTTTGGAGGACCTCGGAAAACTGTTTTTT. Translation: CASSLEDLGKLFF.

The chain carries TRBV7-6 and TRBJ2-1; 7 bases line up with TRBD2. Germline V gene data show CDR1 as SGHVS and CDR2 as FNYEAQ. V dropped 5 bases and J dropped 8; count of bases not matched to a gene: 21. This CDR3 is 18 amino acids long. The chain's CDR3 is CASSRHTTKRGSRDEQFF. CDR3 nucleotide sequence: TGTGCCAGCAGCCGCCACACAACAAAGCGGGGTTCCAGGGATGAGCAGTTCTTC.

The chain links TRBV18 to TRBJ1-3, with a weak D call TRBD1 (6 bases). The V end lost 1 base, the J end lost 5 bases, and 15 bases lay between the germline ends. Germline loops: CDR1 KGHSH, CDR2 LQKENI. This CDR3 is built from 16 residues. The CDR3 here is CASSPRGGSTRNTIYF. CDR3 coding DNA: TGTGCCAGCTCACCACGTGGGGGCTCGACGCGAAACACCATATATTTT.

For this clone: One junction end does not reproduce the germline sequence, and a read error may be involved. This chain links TRBV20-1 with TRBJ1-1; D is perhaps TRBD1 (5 bases). The CDR3 contains 9 residues. In germline, CDR1 is DFQATT, CDR2 SNEGSKA (reference sequence). CDR3 nucleotides: TGCAGTGCTAGTCCCCCGGACATGTTT. It codes for CSASPPDMF.

The chain joins TRBV30 to TRBJ1-3; a weak D match, TRBD1 (5 bases). The CDR3 spans 14 residues. V lost 3 bases and J 6 bases, leaving 15 bases between the germline ends. Germline loops: CDR1 GTSNPN, CDR2 SVGIG (reference sequence). The CDR3 DNA reads TGTGCCTGGAGCGCGACAGCTTATCTAAACACCATATATTTT. Its protein product is CAWSATAYLNTIYF.

The chain recombines TRBV6-4 with TRBJ2-1; D might be TRBD1 (6 bases). V gave up 2 bases and J gave up 7 bases, with 15 bases separating them. The CDR3 totals 15 residues. Germline V lookup: CDR1 MRHNA, CDR2 SNTAGT. CDR3 nucleotides: TGTGCCAGCAGTGACGCTCCGGGACACGGAAATGAGCAGTTCTTC. It yields the protein CASSDAPGHGNEQFF.

CDR3 sequence: CASSRDRGGNEHTEAFF. CDR3 bases: TGTGCCAGCTCTCGGGACAGGGGGGGGAACGAGCACACTGAAGCTTTCTTT. This chain connects TRBV18 to TRBJ1-1; the match to TRBD1 covers 11 bases. V lost 6 bases and J lost 3; bases outside the gene matches: 12. CDR3 length: 17 amino acids. Per the germline V gene, CDR1 is KGHSH and CDR2 is LQKENI. Together with reference TRBV18 and TRBJ1-1, the CDR3 gives the full variable domain: NAGVMQNPRHLVRRRGQEARLRCSPMKGHSHVYWYRQLPEEGLKFMVYLQKENIIDESGMPKERFSAEFPKEGPSILRIQQVVRGDSAAYFCASSRDRGGNEHTEAFFGQGTRLTVV.

This chain uses TRBV15 with TRBJ2-4; 7 bases map to TRBD1. The V gene's germline CDR1 is LNHNV and CDR2 YYDKDF (reference sequence). The CDR3 is 14 residues long. The J segment lost 8 bases and the V segment lost 0 bases, leaving 4 bases of the junction unmatched. The chain's CDR3 is CATSRDQGEHIQYF. In nucleotides, the CDR3 is TGTGCCACCAGCAGAGATCAGGGGGAGCACATTCAGTACTTC.

The chain uses TRBV4-1 and TRBJ2-3, with unresolved D. The V end was cut by 1 base, the J end by 5 bases, with 10 bases between. The germline CDR1 and CDR2 sequences are MGHRA and YSYEKL. This CDR3 contains 14 residues. The CDR3 DNA is TGCGCCAGCAGCCAAGGTCGGAGCTTAGATACGCAGTATTTT. Encoded protein: CASSQGRSLDTQYF.

This clone was seen more than once but under ten times. V is TRBV6-5 and J is TRBJ2-7; 8 bases are shared with TRBD2. The CDR3 consists of 15 residues. V dropped 6 bases and J dropped 5; count of bases not matched to a gene: 12. In germline, CDR1 is MNHEY, CDR2 SVGAGI. The CDR3 nucleotides read TGTGCCAGCAGCGGGGCGGGAGCGGGAGAGAACGAGCAGTACTTC. Translation: CASSGAGAGENEQYF.

The chain carries TRBV13 and TRBJ1-1, with 7 bases identical to TRBD1. Germline V lookup: CDR1 PRHDT, CDR2 FYEKMQ (reference sequence). The CDR3 runs 14 residues. With 5 bases clipped from V and 0 bases from J, the junction kept 3 bases outside the gene matches. The CDR3: CASSPGQMNTEAFF. The CDR3 nucleotides read TGTGCCAGCAGCCCGGGACAGATGAACACTGAAGCTTTCTTT.

V and J are TRBV5-1 and TRBJ2-7; TRBD1 agrees at 10 bases. This CDR3 is built from 16 residues. V trimming: 6 bases; J trimming: 5 bases; junction bases outside the gene matches: 14. Germline-derived CDR1 and CDR2 are SGHRS and YFSETQ. CDR3 in amino acids: CASIPGNRDRGHEQYF. The CDR3 region has the DNA TGCGCCAGCATCCCGGGGAACCGGGACAGGGGCCACGAGCAGTACTTC.

The chain links TRBV15 to TRBJ2-7; TRBD1 is a possible D gene (5 bases). This CDR3 is built from 15 residues. The germline CDR1 and CDR2 sequences are LNHNV and YYDKDF (reference sequence). Deletions cut 3 bases from V and 7 bases from J, with 19 bases between. CDR3 DNA sequence: TGTGCCACCAGCAGTGGTGGCGGCCAGGGCGGAGAGCAGTACTTC. Its protein is CATSSGGGQGGEQYF.

This chain connects TRBV5-1 to TRBJ2-7, with TRBD1 matching 10 bases. The CDR3 has 15 residues. The junction had 5 bases not matched to a gene; V was cut back by 3 bases and J by 2 bases. Germline-derived CDR1 and CDR2 are SGHRS and YFSETQ. CDR3 protein: CASSWGQGPAYEQYF. The CDR3 nucleotides are TGCGCCAGCAGCTGGGGACAGGGGCCAGCCTACGAGCAGTACTTC.

The chain employs TRBV6-1 and TRBJ1-5; no clear D. Trimming stripped 1 base from V and 4 bases from J, with 11 bases between. The CDR3 covers 15 residues. The germline CDR1 and CDR2 sequences are MNHNS and SASEGT. The CDR3 region has the DNA TGTGCCAGCAGTGAAGTAGACCGGGGTAATCAGCCCCAGCATTTT. Its translation: CASSEVDRGNQPQHF.